This paragraph reports one T cell receptor beta chain. Its specificity is unknown. Data came from immunoSEQ multiplex PCR; TCRdb stores just in-frame clones and leaves some out. The data show about 10,000 clones, 65% to 80% seen once. J was trimmed by 13 bases and V by 6 bases; bases with no gene match: 12. Germline CDR1 SNHLY, CDR2 FYNNEI. The CDR3 loop spans 12 amino acids. This record belongs to a study of immune cell composition in non-small cell lung cancer. Study-level findings and limits: About 80% of squamous and 30% to 40% of adenocarcinoma cases had tumour-associated clones >0.5%. Overall clonality, unlike maximal tumour-associated clone frequency, did not predict TIL reactivity.

This clonotype was sampled from a human donor with non-small cell lung cancer. Sequences were obtained from lung tumor tissue. The chain is built from TRBV2 and TRBJ2-7, with 7 bases that match TRBD1. For the CDR3, the DNA is TGTGCCAGCAGACGGACAGGTCGCCCACATTACTTC. Encoded protein: CASRRTGRPHYF. Full variable domain (remainder filled in from reference TRBV2 and TRBJ2-7): EPEVTQTPSHQVTQMGQEVILRCVPISNHLYFYWYRQILGQKVEFLVSFYNNEISEKSEIFDDQFSVERPDGSNFTLKIRSTKLEDSAMYFCASRRTGRPHYFGPGTRLTVT.